The 16 T cell receptor beta chains presented below share a single source sample, sequenced in a study of cytomegalovirus exposure and HLA in healthy donors. Vbeta (60) and Jbeta (13) primers were used in the PCR. This table comes from immunoSEQ multiplex PCR, and its TCRdb copy is limited to in-frame clones, with some not included. The sample contains 90,000 to 150,000 clones, around 77% of which appear only once. The sample consisted of PBMCs. The receptors derive from a human donor in good health.

This CDR3 reads CASSPNLAGSYNEQFF. The CDR3 DNA sequence: TGTGCCAGCTCACCAAATCTAGCGGGGTCCTACAATGAGCAGTTCTTC. V is TRBV18 and J is TRBJ2-1; the match to TRBD2 covers 9 bases. V gave up 2 bases and J gave up 1 base; unmatched junction bases: 3. This CDR3 has 16 amino acids. CDR1 and CDR2 (germline): KGHSH, LQKENI.

The V and J genes are TRBV6-6 and TRBJ1-2; D may be TRBD1 (6 bases). Germline lookup yields CDR1 MNHNY and CDR2 SVGAGI (reference sequence). The CDR3 runs to 13 residues. Trimming cost V 6 bases and J 6 bases, with 14 bases left between them. In DNA form, the CDR3 reads TGTGCCAGCAGGGAAGGGCAGGGGCATGGCTACACCTTC. It is translated as CASREGQGHGYTF.

The chain uses TRBV19 and TRBJ1-1; D remains ambiguous. Germline values: CDR1 LNHDA, CDR2 SQIVND (reference sequence). V was cut by 0 bases and J by 5 bases, with 13 bases left in between. The CDR3 length is 15 residues. CDR3: CASSIDGRGGTEAFF. CDR3 bases: TGTGCCAGTAGTATAGATGGGCGGGGTGGAACTGAAGCTTTCTTT.

V usage is TRBV5-1 and J usage is TRBJ2-5, with D unclear. Germline V lookup: CDR1 SGHRS, CDR2 YFSETQ. V was shortened by 0 bases and J by 1 base, with 7 bases between the two germline ends. The CDR3 is 14 residues long. The CDR3 spells CASSLGATQETQYF. In DNA, the CDR3 is TGCGCCAGCAGCTTGGGGGCCACCCAAGAGACCCAGTACTTC.

The chain combines TRBV5-8 with TRBJ2-7; TRBD1 matches 8 bases. The V gene's germline CDR1 is SGHTS and CDR2 YDEGEE. V shed 7 bases and J 3 bases; nucleotides not matched to a gene: 6. The CDR3 runs to 13 residues. The CDR3, as DNA: TGTGCCAGCGACAGGACAGGGTTCTACGAGCAGTACTTC. It translates to CASDRTGFYEQYF.

The J gene is TRBJ1-2, the V gene TRBV11-2; 9 bases fit TRBD1. With V trimmed by 5 bases and J by 7 bases, 14 bases remained unmatched. Per the germline V gene, CDR1 is SGHAT and CDR2 is FQNNGV. The CDR3 is made up of 16 amino acids. The CDR3 sequence: CASSHLNSGTGSGYTF. The CDR3 nucleotides are TGTGCCAGCAGCCACTTGAACTCCGGGACAGGGAGTGGCTACACCTTC.

The genes are TRBV20-1 and TRBJ2-3, with a possible D match to TRBD2 (5 bases). This CDR3 region has 11 residues. V lost 3 bases, J lost 5 bases, and 6 bases lay in between. Per the germline V gene, CDR1 is DFQATT and CDR2 is SNEGSKA (reference sequence). CDR3 sequence reads: CSARGRDTQYF. In nucleotides, the CDR3 is TGCAGTGCTAGGGGGAGAGATACGCAGTATTTT.

The V gene is TRBV7-9, the J gene TRBJ1-1, with a possible D match to TRBD1 (5 bases). Trimming took off 7 bases at V and 5 bases at J, with 14 bases between the two ends. CDR1 SEHNR and CDR2 FQNEAQ come from the germline V gene (reference sequence). The CDR3 is 13 residues long. The CDR3 loop reads CASTTLGRTEAFF. CDR3 bases: TGTGCCAGCACCACTCTGGGGCGGACTGAAGCTTTCTTT. Full variable domain (remainder filled in from reference TRBV7-9 and TRBJ1-1): DTGVSQNPRHKITKRGQNVTFRCDPISEHNRLYWYRQTLGQGPEFLTYFQNEAQLEKSRLLSDRFSAERPKGSFSTLEIQRTEQGDSAMYLCASTTLGRTEAFFGQGTRLTVV.

This rearrangement joins TRBV6-1 to TRBJ1-5; 7 positions agree with TRBD1. This CDR3 is built from 15 residues. Germline V gene data show CDR1 as MNHNS and CDR2 as SASEGT. Trimming removed 3 bases from V and 4 bases from J; junction bases left unmatched: 6. In nucleotides, the CDR3 is TGTGCCAGCAGTGATCGACAGGGAGGAAATCAGCCCCAGCATTTT. This codes for CASSDRQGGNQPQHF.

This clone turned up a few times. The chain couples TRBV5-1 to TRBJ2-1; 8 nucleotides align to TRBD2. J gave up 2 bases and V 4 bases, and 5 bases lay outside the gene matches. Germline loops: CDR1 SGHRS, CDR2 YFSETQ. The CDR3 runs 15 residues. Written as DNA, the CDR3 is TGCGCCAGCAGCAGCGGGAGTTCGGCCTACAATGAGCAGTTCTTC. This codes for CASSSGSSAYNEQFF.

V gene TRBV9 combines with J gene TRBJ1-4; no firm D call. V was trimmed by 0 bases and J by 0 bases, leaving 6 bases between them. This CDR3 has 15 amino acids. Germline V gene sequence: CDR1 SGDLS, CDR2 YYNGEE. The CDR3 sequence: CASSVGGTTNEKLFF. CDR3 sequence (DNA): TGTGCCAGCAGCGTAGGAGGGACAACTAATGAAAAACTGTTTTTT.

The V and J genes are TRBV5-6 and TRBJ2-3; 14 nucleotides agree with TRBD2. The length of the CDR3 is 16 residues. Germline V gene lookup returns CDR1 SGHDT and CDR2 YYEEEE. V shed 4 bases and J 7 bases; nucleotides not matched to a gene: 8. CDR3 residues: CASSGGTSGSRNTQYF. CDR3 DNA sequence: TGTGCCAGCAGCGGAGGGACTAGCGGGAGTAGGAATACGCAGTATTTT.

V is TRBV4-2 and J is TRBJ2-3; TRBD2 agrees at 8 bases. This CDR3 spans 16 amino acids. The V gene's germline CDR1 is LGHNA and CDR2 YNFKEQ. Losses at the gene ends were 0 bases for V and 7 bases for J; bases not matched to a gene: 9. CDR3 sequence: CASSQDRNGRGYTQYF. CDR3 DNA: TGTGCCAGCAGCCAAGATCGGAACGGGAGGGGATATACGCAGTATTTT.

The genes are TRBV6-1 and TRBJ1-5, with D possibly being TRBD1 (6 bases). This CDR3 has 14 residues. Trimming took off 4 bases at V and 6 bases at J, with 13 bases between the two ends. Germline V CDR1 and CDR2: MNHNS, SASEGT. DNA for the CDR3: TGTGCCAGCAGTGGCCACAGGGAGGGTCAGCCCCAGCATTTT. It codes for CASSGHREGQPQHF.

The gene calls are TRBV18 and TRBJ2-6; 9 bases fit TRBD1. This CDR3 is 16 amino acids long. J gave up 4 bases and V 4 bases, and 5 bases lay outside the gene matches. Germline V gives CDR1 KGHSH, CDR2 LQKENI. CDR3 bases: TGTGCCAGCTCACGGGGACAGGGTTCGGGGGCCAACGTCCTGACTTTC. This sequence encodes CASSRGQGSGANVLTF.

The rearrangement links TRBV27 to TRBJ1-2; D perhaps matches TRBD1 (5 bases). CDR1 is MNHEY and CDR2 is SMNVEV in the germline V gene (reference sequence). This CDR3 comprises 13 residues. V shed 3 bases and J shed 6 bases, with 11 bases lying between them. CDR3 in DNA: TGTGCCAGCAGTTTTCGGGCAGGGAATGGCTACACCTTC. Translated: CASSFRAGNGYTF.